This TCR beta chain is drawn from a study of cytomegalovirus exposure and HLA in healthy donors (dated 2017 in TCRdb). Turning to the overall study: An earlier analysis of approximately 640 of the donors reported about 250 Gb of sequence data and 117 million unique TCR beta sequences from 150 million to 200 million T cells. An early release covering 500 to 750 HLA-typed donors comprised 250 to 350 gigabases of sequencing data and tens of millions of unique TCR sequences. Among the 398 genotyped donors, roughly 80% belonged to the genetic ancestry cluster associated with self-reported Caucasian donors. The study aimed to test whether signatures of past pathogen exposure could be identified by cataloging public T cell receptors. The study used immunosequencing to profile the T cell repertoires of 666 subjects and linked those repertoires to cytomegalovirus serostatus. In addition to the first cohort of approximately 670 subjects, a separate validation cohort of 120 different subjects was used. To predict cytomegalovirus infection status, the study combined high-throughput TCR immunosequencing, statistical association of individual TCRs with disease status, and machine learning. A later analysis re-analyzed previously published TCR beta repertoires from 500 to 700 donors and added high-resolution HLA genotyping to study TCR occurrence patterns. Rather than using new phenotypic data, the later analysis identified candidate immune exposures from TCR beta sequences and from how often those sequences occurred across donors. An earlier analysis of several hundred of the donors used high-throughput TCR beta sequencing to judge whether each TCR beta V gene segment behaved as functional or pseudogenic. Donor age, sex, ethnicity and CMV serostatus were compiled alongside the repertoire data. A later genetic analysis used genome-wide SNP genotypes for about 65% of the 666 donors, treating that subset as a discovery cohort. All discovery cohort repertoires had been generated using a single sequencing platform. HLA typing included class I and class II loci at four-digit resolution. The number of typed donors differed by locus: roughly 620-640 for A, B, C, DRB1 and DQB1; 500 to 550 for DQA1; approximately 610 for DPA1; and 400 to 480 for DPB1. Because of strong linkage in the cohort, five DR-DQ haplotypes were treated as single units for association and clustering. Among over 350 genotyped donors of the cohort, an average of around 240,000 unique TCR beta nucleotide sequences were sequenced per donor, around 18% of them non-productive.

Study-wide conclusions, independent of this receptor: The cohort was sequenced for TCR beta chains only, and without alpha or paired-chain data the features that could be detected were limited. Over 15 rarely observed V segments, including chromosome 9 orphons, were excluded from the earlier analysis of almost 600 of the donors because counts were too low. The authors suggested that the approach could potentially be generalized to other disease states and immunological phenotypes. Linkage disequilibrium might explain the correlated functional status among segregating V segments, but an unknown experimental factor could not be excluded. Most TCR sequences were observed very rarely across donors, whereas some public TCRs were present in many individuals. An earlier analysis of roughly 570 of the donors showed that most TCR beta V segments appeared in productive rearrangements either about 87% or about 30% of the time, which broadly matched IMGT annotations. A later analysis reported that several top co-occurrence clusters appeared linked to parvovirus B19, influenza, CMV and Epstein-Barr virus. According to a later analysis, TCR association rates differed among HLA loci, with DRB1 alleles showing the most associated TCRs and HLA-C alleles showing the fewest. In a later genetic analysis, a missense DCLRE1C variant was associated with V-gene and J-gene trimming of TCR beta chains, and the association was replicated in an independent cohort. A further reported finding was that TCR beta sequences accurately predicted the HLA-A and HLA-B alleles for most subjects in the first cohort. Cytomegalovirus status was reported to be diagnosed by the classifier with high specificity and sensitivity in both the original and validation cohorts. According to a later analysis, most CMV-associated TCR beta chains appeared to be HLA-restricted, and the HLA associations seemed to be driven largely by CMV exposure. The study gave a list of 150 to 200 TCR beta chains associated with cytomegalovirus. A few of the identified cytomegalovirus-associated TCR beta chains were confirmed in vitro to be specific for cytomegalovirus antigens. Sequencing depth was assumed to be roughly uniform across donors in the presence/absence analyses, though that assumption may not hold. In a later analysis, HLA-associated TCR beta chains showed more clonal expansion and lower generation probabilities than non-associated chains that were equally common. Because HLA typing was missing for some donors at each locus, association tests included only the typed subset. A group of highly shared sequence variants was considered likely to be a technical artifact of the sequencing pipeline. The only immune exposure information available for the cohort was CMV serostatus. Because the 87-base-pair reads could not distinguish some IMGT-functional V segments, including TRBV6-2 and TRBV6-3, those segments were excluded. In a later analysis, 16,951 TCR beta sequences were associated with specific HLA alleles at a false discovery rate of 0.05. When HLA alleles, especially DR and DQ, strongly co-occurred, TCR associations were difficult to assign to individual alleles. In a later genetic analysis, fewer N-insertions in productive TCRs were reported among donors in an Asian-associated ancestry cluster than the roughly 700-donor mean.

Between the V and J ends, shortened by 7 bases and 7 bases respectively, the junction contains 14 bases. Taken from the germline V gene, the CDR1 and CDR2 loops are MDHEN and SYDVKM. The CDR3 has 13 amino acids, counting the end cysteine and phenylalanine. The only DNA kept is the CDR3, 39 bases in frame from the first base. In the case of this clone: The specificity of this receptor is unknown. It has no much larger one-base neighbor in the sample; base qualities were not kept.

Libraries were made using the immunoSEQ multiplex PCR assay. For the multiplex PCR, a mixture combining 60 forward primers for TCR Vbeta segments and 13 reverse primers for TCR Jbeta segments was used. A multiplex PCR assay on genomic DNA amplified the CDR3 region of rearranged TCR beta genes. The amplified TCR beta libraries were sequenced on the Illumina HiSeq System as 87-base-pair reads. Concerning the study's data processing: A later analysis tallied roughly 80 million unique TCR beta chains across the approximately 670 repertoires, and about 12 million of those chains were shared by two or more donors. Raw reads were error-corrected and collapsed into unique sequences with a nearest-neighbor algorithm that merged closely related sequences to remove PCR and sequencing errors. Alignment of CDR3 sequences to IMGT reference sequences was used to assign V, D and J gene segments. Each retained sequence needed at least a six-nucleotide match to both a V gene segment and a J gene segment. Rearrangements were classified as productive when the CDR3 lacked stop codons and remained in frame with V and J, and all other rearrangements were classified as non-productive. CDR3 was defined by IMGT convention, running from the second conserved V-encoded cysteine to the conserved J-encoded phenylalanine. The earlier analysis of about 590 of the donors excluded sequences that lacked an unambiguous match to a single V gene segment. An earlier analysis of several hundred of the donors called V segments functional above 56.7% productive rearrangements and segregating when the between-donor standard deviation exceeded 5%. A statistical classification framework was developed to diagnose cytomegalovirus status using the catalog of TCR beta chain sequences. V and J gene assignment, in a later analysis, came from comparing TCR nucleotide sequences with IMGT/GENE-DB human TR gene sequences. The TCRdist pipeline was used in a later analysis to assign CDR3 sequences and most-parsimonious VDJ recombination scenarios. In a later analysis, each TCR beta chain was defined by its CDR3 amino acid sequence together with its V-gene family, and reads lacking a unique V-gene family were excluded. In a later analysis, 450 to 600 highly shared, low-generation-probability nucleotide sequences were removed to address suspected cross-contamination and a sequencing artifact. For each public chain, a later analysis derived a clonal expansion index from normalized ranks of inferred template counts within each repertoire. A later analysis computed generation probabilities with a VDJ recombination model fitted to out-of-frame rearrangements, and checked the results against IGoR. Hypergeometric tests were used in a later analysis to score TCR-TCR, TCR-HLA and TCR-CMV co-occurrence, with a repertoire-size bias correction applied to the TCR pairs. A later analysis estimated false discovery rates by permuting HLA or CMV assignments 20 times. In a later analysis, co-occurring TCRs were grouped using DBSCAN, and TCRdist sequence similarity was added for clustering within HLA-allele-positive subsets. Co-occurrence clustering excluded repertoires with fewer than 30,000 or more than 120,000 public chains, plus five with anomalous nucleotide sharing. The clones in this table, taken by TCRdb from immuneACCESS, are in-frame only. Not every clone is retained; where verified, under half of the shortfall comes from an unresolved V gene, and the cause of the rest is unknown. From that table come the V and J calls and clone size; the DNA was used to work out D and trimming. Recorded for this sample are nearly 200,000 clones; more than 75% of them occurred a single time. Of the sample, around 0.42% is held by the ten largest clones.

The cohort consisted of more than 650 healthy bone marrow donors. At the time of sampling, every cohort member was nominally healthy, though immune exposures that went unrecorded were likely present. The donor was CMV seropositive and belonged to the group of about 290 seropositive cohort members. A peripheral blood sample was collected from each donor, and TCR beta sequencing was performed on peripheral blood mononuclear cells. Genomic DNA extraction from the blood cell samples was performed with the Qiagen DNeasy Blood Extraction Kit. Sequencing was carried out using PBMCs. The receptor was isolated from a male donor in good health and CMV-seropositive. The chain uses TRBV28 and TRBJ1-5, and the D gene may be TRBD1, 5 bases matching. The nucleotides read TGTGCCAGCACCTGGGGGGAGGTCCAGCCCCAGCATTTT. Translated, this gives CASTWGEVQPQHF.